This TCR beta chain originates from a study of PD-1 blockade in classical Hodgkin lymphoma. Here immunoSEQ multiplex PCR was the method, and the copy in TCRdb shows in-frame clones only, minus some. The data hold approximately 25,000 clones, with less than 95% observed a single time. The CDR3 is 17 residues long. CDR1 and CDR2 from the germline V gene are SGHDT and YYEEEE. V trimming: 1 base; J trimming: 7 bases; junction bases outside the gene matches: 14. The sample's time point: newly diagnosed, previously untreated cHL patient sample. Purification of CD4+ T cells from thawed PBMCs was performed via magnetic negative selection. Points on this clone: Antigen: not known.

The study, taken as a whole, reports: Reported baseline diversity: healthy donors highest, relapsed/refractory patients lowest.

The clonotype comes from a human donor with classical Hodgkin lymphoma. Sequencing used CD4+ T cells from blood. This chain joins TRBV5-6 and TRBJ1-5; 7 positions match TRBD1. The CDR3 DNA reads as TGTGCCAGCAGCTTGAGACAGGGCGGGATTTCGTGGCAGCCCCAGCATTTT. It is translated as CASSLRQGGISWQPQHF.